This T cell receptor (beta chain) was sequenced in a study of PD-L1 blockade in urothelial cancer. The germline V gene encodes CDR1 SGHNT and CDR2 YYREEE (reference sequence). This CDR3 has 16 residues. Losses at the gene ends were 2 bases for V and 4 bases for J; bases not matched to a gene: 4. The method was immunoSEQ multiplex PCR; TCRdb's version includes in-frame clones alone and lacks a portion of them. The sample has 30,000 to 40,000 clones, 80% to 95% seen once. The specimen comprised PBMCs, sampled around atezolizumab (anti-PD-L1) treatment. The chain links TRBV5-4 to TRBJ2-5; 14 nucleotides align to TRBD2. This clonotype was obtained from a man aged 65 to 79 with urothelial cancer. The CDR3 sequence: CASSFGTSGSGETQYF. The DNA for the CDR3 is TGTGCCAGCAGCTTTGGGACTAGCGGGAGTGGAGAGACCCAGTACTTC.